The rows below give T cell receptor beta chains drawn from one sample of a study of T cell changes during pregnancy in multiple sclerosis. Clones were sequenced by immunoSEQ multiplex PCR, and TCRdb holds only the in-frame ones, with some missing. This table holds fewer than 110,000 clones, around 93% found once. Sequenced here: peripheral blood, sampled in the third trimester of pregnancy. Every receptor here comes from a female donor in good health, enrolled as a control in a pregnancy study. CDR3s include the opening cysteine and the closing phenylalanine or tryptophan. A D gene is named only where the DNA matches it firmly.

J gene: TRBJ2-6
CDR3 length: 18
V gene: TRBV4-1
D gene: .
CDR3 protein: CASSQKTSGAQGANVLTF

J gene: TRBJ1-1
CDR3 length: 15
V gene: TRBV7-2
D gene: TRBD1
CDR3 protein: CASSLRQGGGTEAFF

J gene: TRBJ2-1
CDR3 length: 17
V gene: TRBV2
D gene: TRBD2
CDR3 protein: CASSMTSGGAVYNEQFF

J gene: TRBJ1-1
CDR3 length: 14
V gene: TRBV5-1
D gene: TRBD1
CDR3 protein: CASSLTGDDTEAFF

J gene: TRBJ2-7
CDR3 length: 14
V gene: TRBV6-1
D gene: TRBD1
CDR3 protein: CASPGDRPSYEQYF

J gene: TRBJ2-7
CDR3 length: 14
V gene: TRBV7-9
D gene: .
CDR3 protein: CASISGHGPYEQYF

J gene: TRBJ2-3
CDR3 length: 15
V gene: TRBV5-4
D gene: .
CDR3 protein: CASSFRTGRADTQYF

J gene: TRBJ2-4
CDR3 length: 14
V gene: TRBV5-1
D gene: TRBD2
CDR3 protein: CASSPQGLGNIQYF

J gene: TRBJ2-4
CDR3 length: 15
V gene: TRBV7-9
D gene: TRBD1
CDR3 protein: CASSSASTGARIQYF

J gene: TRBJ2-1
CDR3 length: 14
V gene: TRBV6-1
D gene: TRBD1
CDR3 protein: CASSPGQRGIEQFF

J gene: TRBJ1-1
CDR3 length: 14
V gene: TRBV2
D gene: .
CDR3 protein: CASSEREGRTEAFF

J gene: TRBJ2-3
CDR3 length: 15
V gene: TRBV6-5
D gene: .
CDR3 protein: CASSLQGSRTDTQYF

J gene: TRBJ1-4
CDR3 length: 13
V gene: TRBV7-2
D gene: .
CDR3 protein: CASSLASGEKLFF

J gene: TRBJ1-2
CDR3 length: 16
V gene: TRBV10-3
D gene: .
CDR3 protein: CAISELDGSGGYGYTF

J gene: TRBJ1-1
CDR3 length: 12
V gene: TRBV5-8
D gene: .
CDR3 protein: CASSSQLLRAFF

J gene: TRBJ2-1
CDR3 length: 18
V gene: TRBV4-1
D gene: TRBD1
CDR3 protein: CASSQGQGALSSYNEQFF

J gene: TRBJ1-2
CDR3 length: 13
V gene: TRBV29-1
D gene: .
CDR3 protein: CSVGQRLNYGYTF

J gene: TRBJ1-2
CDR3 length: 14
V gene: TRBV7-9
D gene: .
CDR3 protein: CASSLMQGYYGYTF

J gene: TRBJ2-2
CDR3 length: 12
V gene: TRBV27
D gene: .
CDR3 protein: CASSFRAGELFF

J gene: TRBJ1-5
CDR3 length: 14
V gene: TRBV11-2
D gene: .
CDR3 protein: CASSLGGSNQPQHF

J gene: TRBJ1-2
CDR3 length: 13
V gene: TRBV9
D gene: TRBD1
CDR3 protein: CASSPPGQGIYTF

J gene: TRBJ1-1
CDR3 length: 13
V gene: TRBV5-1
D gene: .
CDR3 protein: CASSLSGDTEAFF

J gene: TRBJ2-3
CDR3 length: 16
V gene: TRBV13
D gene: .
CDR3 protein: CASSLEARLARNTQYF

J gene: TRBJ2-7
CDR3 length: 15
V gene: TRBV7-8
D gene: TRBD2
CDR3 protein: CASSLRDYPSYEQYF

J gene: TRBJ1-3
CDR3 length: 16
V gene: TRBV11-3
D gene: TRBD1
CDR3 protein: CASSPVTGGYGNTIYF

J gene: TRBJ2-3
CDR3 length: 11
V gene: TRBV6-5
D gene: .
CDR3 protein: CASRSADTQYF

J gene: TRBJ1-6
CDR3 length: 12
V gene: TRBV7-9
D gene: .
CDR3 protein: CATQGGNSPLHF

J gene: TRBJ1-3
CDR3 length: 10
V gene: TRBV20-1
D gene: .
CDR3 protein: CSAKRTGLYF

J gene: TRBJ2-1
CDR3 length: 15
V gene: TRBV11-3
D gene: .
CDR3 protein: CASSLVNRGGNEQFF

J gene: TRBJ1-5
CDR3 length: 16
V gene: TRBV27
D gene: .
CDR3 protein: CASSPVGRQFDQPQHF

J gene: TRBJ1-2
CDR3 length: 14
V gene: TRBV19
D gene: TRBD1
CDR3 protein: CASSRTGGEIGYTF

J gene: TRBJ1-2
CDR3 length: 14
V gene: TRBV7-9
D gene: .
CDR3 protein: CASSPIRGGGGYTF

J gene: TRBJ1-1
CDR3 length: 15
V gene: TRBV5-1
D gene: .
CDR3 protein: CASSLVGGVNTEAFF

J gene: TRBJ1-5
CDR3 length: 14
V gene: TRBV5-6
D gene: .
CDR3 protein: CASSLAQGNQPQHF

J gene: TRBJ2-1
CDR3 length: 15
V gene: TRBV5-6
D gene: TRBD2
CDR3 protein: CASSLGLAAYNEQFF

J gene: TRBJ1-1
CDR3 length: 16
V gene: TRBV7-9
D gene: .
CDR3 protein: CASSLGGRPMNTEAFF

J gene: TRBJ1-4
CDR3 length: 16
V gene: TRBV30
D gene: .
CDR3 protein: CAWTPPGYEGGKGLFF

J gene: TRBJ1-2
CDR3 length: 14
V gene: TRBV7-2
D gene: .
CDR3 protein: CASSLTETNYGYTF

J gene: TRBJ1-2
CDR3 length: 15
V gene: TRBV27
D gene: TRBD1
CDR3 protein: CASRDTGEANYGYTF

J gene: TRBJ2-5
CDR3 length: 14
V gene: TRBV6-5
D gene: .
CDR3 protein: CASSYTAGEETQYF

J gene: TRBJ2-7
CDR3 length: 14
V gene: TRBV6-5
D gene: TRBD1
CDR3 protein: CASTPGQGAYEQYF

J gene: .
CDR3 length: 15
V gene: TRBV4-1
D gene: .
CDR3 protein: CASSQDPGRTYEQYF

J gene: TRBJ2-1
CDR3 length: 17
V gene: TRBV5-6
D gene: TRBD2
CDR3 protein: CASSLAVAGGSYNEQFF

J gene: TRBJ2-2
CDR3 length: 15
V gene: TRBV7-2
D gene: .
CDR3 protein: CASSSLYLGAGELFF

J gene: TRBJ2-3
CDR3 length: 12
V gene: TRBV13
D gene: .
CDR3 protein: CASSHITDTQYF

J gene: TRBJ2-3
CDR3 length: 18
V gene: TRBV7-2
D gene: TRBD2
CDR3 protein: CASSPVGLAGGYADTQYF

J gene: TRBJ1-2
CDR3 length: 15
V gene: TRBV6-1
D gene: TRBD1
CDR3 protein: CASSEGGGGYGGYTF

J gene: TRBJ1-2
CDR3 length: 14
V gene: TRBV7-2
D gene: TRBD1
CDR3 protein: CASSLGQKRYGYTF

J gene: TRBJ1-5
CDR3 length: 16
V gene: TRBV4-3
D gene: .
CDR3 protein: CASSQDTGQGNQPQHF